The 4 T cell receptor beta chains below all came from one sample that was sequenced in a study of OX40 agonist ivuxolimab in advanced cancers. TCRdb keeps only in-frame clones here, not all; method: immunoSEQ multiplex PCR. Of about 75,000 clones listed, roughly 84% are singletons. The sequences come from CD4+ or CD8+ T cells sorted from blood, collected in a trial of the OX40 agonist ivuxolimab. The receptors shown here come from an adult with an advanced solid tumor such as melanoma, head and neck, liver or kidney cancer.

This clone has a handful of counts. The chain employs TRBV6-5 and TRBJ1-4; D is perhaps TRBD1 (5 bases). CDR1 and CDR2 from the germline V gene are MNHEY and SVGAGI. V lost 6 bases and J lost 0, with 11 bases in between. This CDR3 contains 15 residues. CDR3 nucleotide sequence: TGTGCCAGCAGCTCCCTGACAGCAACTAATGAAAAACTGTTTTTT. Protein product: CASSSLTATNEKLFF.

The chain carries TRBV6-1 and TRBJ2-4; D call uncertain. Per the germline V gene, CDR1 is MNHNS and CDR2 is SASEGT. The CDR3 consists of 14 residues. Trimming stripped 8 bases from V and 7 bases from J, with 18 bases between. The CDR3 coding sequence is TGTGCCAGCTCCAATTTGGGCTCGACCAACATTCAGTACTTC. Translated: CASSNLGSTNIQYF.

The chain carries TRBV12-2 and TRBJ1-1. TRBV12-2 constitutes a pseudogene. The CDR3 has 15 amino acids. The DNA of the CDR3 is TGTGCAAGTCGCTTAGCGGGACCGATTAACACTGAAGCTTTCTTT. This translates into CASRLAGPINTEAFF.

The rearrangement links TRBV5-4 to TRBJ1-4; D not resolved. V was pared by 2 bases and J by 4 bases, with 12 bases between. Germline loops: CDR1 SGHNT, CDR2 YYREEE (reference sequence). The CDR3 loop spans 15 amino acids. DNA of the CDR3: TGTGCCAGCAGCTTCCCGGATTCTGGTAATGAAAAACTGTTTTTT. As protein: CASSFPDSGNEKLFF.